These T cell receptor beta chains were read from a single sample in a study of T cell responses to AZD1222 COVID-19 vaccine. Sequencing was performed with immunoSEQ multiplex PCR; in TCRdb, only in-frame clones are kept and a portion is missing. Of approximately 150,000 clones listed, about 91% were seen once; the top ten hold around 4.4%. Source: peripheral blood, taken on day 0 of AZD1222 vaccination. These receptors came from an adult in good health. CDR3s include the opening cysteine and the closing phenylalanine or tryptophan. A D gene is named only where the DNA matches it firmly. Only some rows state a clone size, as once, few, many or a class for expanded clones.

v_call	d_call	j_call	clone_size	cdr3_aa	cdr3_nt
TRBV6-5	.	TRBJ2-7	once	CASRASGLNSYEQYF	TGTGCCAGCAGAGCCTCGGGACTCAACTCCTACGAGCAGTACTTC
TRBV7-2	.	TRBJ1-4	few	CASSLSGRDEKLFF	TGTGCCAGCAGCTTGTCAGGGAGAGATGAAAAACTGTTTTTT
TRBV7-3	.	TRBJ1-5	.	CASSPHSAGNQPQHF	TGTGCCAGCAGCCCTCATTCGGCCGGCAATCAGCCCCAGCATTTT
TRBV27	.	TRBJ2-2	.	CASSFRTANTGELFF	TGTGCCAGCAGTTTCCGGACAGCGAACACCGGGGAGCTGTTTTTT
TRBV18	.	TRBJ2-2	once	CASSPPGAGELFF	TGTGCCAGCTCACCACCGGGGGCCGGGGAGCTGTTTTTT
TRBV20-1	TRBD2	TRBJ2-7	.	CSASPMSGSDEQYF	TGCAGTGCTAGTCCGATGAGCGGGAGTGATGAGCAGTACTTC
TRBV5-1	.	TRBJ1-6	.	CASSLEGNSPLHF	TGCGCCAGCAGCTTGGAGGGTAATTCACCCCTCCACTTT
TRBV28	.	TRBJ1-2	.	CASRQDLNYGYTF	TGTGCCAGCAGGCAGGATCTTAACTATGGCTACACCTTC
TRBV28	.	TRBJ1-3	.	CASSLGGGNTIYF	TGTGCCAGCAGTTTGGGAGGTGGAAACACCATATATTTT
TRBV28	TRBD2	TRBJ2-2	few	CASSFAGANTGELFF	TGTGCCAGCAGTTTTGCGGGGGCGAACACCGGGGAGCTGTTTTTT
TRBV19	.	TRBJ1-2	.	CASSEQGSRAYGYTF	TGTGCCAGTAGCGAACAGGGCTCTCGAGCCTATGGCTACACCTTC
TRBV3-1/TRBV3-2	.	TRBJ1-1	.	CASSRGGAFTEAFF	TGTGCCAGCAGCCGGGGGGGCGCATTCACTGAAGCTTTCTTT
TRBV2	.	TRBJ1-1	.	CASEARKGSEAFF	TGTGCCAGCGAGGCGCGGAAGGGAAGTGAAGCTTTCTTT
TRBV18	.	TRBJ2-3	.	CASSPLKELSDTDTQYF	TGTGCCAGCTCACCATTGAAGGAACTCTCCGACACAGATACGCAGTATTTT